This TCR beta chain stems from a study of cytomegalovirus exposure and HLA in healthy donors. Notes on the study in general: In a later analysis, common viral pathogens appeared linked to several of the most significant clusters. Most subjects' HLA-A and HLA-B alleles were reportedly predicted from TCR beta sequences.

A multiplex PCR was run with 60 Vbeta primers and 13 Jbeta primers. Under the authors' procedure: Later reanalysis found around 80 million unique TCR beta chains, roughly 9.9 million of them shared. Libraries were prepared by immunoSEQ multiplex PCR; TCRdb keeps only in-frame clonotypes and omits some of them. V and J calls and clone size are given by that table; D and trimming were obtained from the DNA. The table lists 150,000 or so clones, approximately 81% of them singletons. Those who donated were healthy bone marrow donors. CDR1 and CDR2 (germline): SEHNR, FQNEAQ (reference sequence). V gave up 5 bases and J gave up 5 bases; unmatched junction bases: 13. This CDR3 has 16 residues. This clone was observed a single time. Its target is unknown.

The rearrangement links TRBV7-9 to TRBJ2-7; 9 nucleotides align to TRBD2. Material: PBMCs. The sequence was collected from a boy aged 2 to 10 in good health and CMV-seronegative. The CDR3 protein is CASSLGIGLALHEQYF. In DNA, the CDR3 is TGTGCCAGCAGCCTAGGCATAGGACTAGCGCTACACGAGCAGTACTTC.